This TCR beta chain originates from a study of blood T cell repertoires in COVID-19. Measured with immunoSEQ multiplex PCR; TCRdb has only the in-frame clones, and not every one. The sample has fewer than 350,000 clones; about nine tenths are singletons. The sample holds one count of this clone. Germline V gene data show CDR1 as SQVTM and CDR2 as ANQGSEA. The CDR3 loop spans 11 amino acids. V was clipped by 5 bases and J by 5 bases, with 6 bases between them. Sample: PBMCs or T cells enriched from blood (not recorded which). The genes are TRBV29-1 and TRBJ2-2; no reliable D call. The TCR was taken from a woman aged 30 to 39 who had been exposed to COVID-19. CDR3: CSVLETGELFF. The CDR3 DNA is TGCAGCGTTTTAGAGACCGGGGAGCTGTTTTTT.